This TCR beta chain was sequenced during a study of CD8 T cells in Susac syndrome (dated by TCRdb to the late 2010s). Regarding the research as a whole: The study used repertoire sequencing to test whether antigen drove CD8+ T cell activation and differentiation in Susac syndrome.

Overall study outcomes, separate from this receptor: The number of individuals in the TCR sequencing and HLA analysis was recognized as being relatively small.

There are 13 amino acids in the CDR3, from cysteine to phenylalanine inclusive. CDR3 DNA is the only sequence kept; it has 39 bases, read in frame from the first base. A distance of 14 bases separates the germline ends of V and J, which lose 3 bases and 9 bases respectively. Peripheral blood CD8+ and CD4+ T cells from healthy donors, Susac syndrome patients and multiple sclerosis patients were profiled by high-throughput TCR beta sequencing. Treatment-naive patients with stable or active relapsing-remitting disease fulfilling revised McDonald criteria were used as multiple sclerosis controls. Bulk CD8+ and CD4+ T cells were purified magnetically by negative isolation, whereas CD8+ TEMRA cells were enriched by FACS. Blood was drawn into EDTA tubes, processed within 24 hours, and PBMCs were isolated by density gradient centrifugation. PBMCs intended for TCR sequencing were frozen in liquid nitrogen and were later thawed in a 37 degrees C water bath. The sorted or isolated CD4+, CD8+ and CD8+ TEMRA cells reached a purity of at least 90%.

RNA was extracted using the RNeasy kit, and about 0.45 to 1 ug of the RNA was reverse transcribed with random hexamers. TCR beta CDR3 regions were amplified with the immunoSEQ multiplex PCR assay covering 54 Vbeta and 13 Jbeta segments. PCR amplification bias was corrected using a synthetic template baseline for primer optimization and computational correction. The paper's data handling went like this. Only productive sequences were kept, with reads annotated to V, D and J genes according to IMGT and analyzed in immunoSEQ Analyzer. To calculate clonality, Shannon entropy was normalized by log2 of the number of productive unique sequences and then subtracted from one. For each patient and control, public and private clones were evaluated among the 100 most prevalent clones. A clone was defined as Susac-specific if it was absent from the healthy and MS cohorts, from more than 850 published viral clones and from other ImmuneACCESS disease sequences. TCRdb took the public reads, trimmed them with fastp at Q25, ran MiXCR for clone calling and kept in-frame beta chains. Merged by CDR3 protein, the rows form single entries marked with the most common genes and DNA. TCRdb's processing, not the authors', yielded these V and J calls. The sample table contains under 350,000 distinct CDR3 sequences; only one count was recorded for 92% of them. Roughly 0.07% of the sample goes to the ten largest clones.

A word on this clonotype: The antigen it recognizes is unknown. The input lacks base qualities; no much larger clone sits a single base away.

Sequencing was performed on CD4+ T cells from PBMCs. The clonotype was recovered from a human donor with multiple sclerosis. The rearranged chain carries TRBV12-3 or TRBV12-4 and TRBJ1-1; no D gene call is confident. The nucleotide sequence reads TGTGCCAGCAGTTTGGCCGGAGCGCGTAAAGCTTTCTTT. Its protein product is CASSLAGARKAFF.